This entry concerns a single TCR beta chain. No antigen is known for it. The V gene's germline CDR1 is KGHSH and CDR2 LQKENI. V was cut by 2 bases and J by 4 bases, with 6 bases left in between. CDR3 size: 12 residues. The data originate from a study of shared clonotypes between healthy human individuals. Study-wide findings and caveats: Collection of samples was limited to blood; tissue repertoires likely differ. Donor clonotype sharing was expected to depend on sequencing depth. Among a handful of donors, approximately 5% of naive CD4 clonotypes were found in common. A limitation of the genetic and exposure-history diversity represented arose from few donors.

Profiled with immunoSEQ multiplex PCR; TCRdb holds only in-frame clones, not every one. The sample contains about 120,000 clones, about 70% of which appear only once. The rearrangement joins TRBV18 to TRBJ2-7; no definite D call. The receptor comes from a woman in her 30s in good health. The specimen sequenced was memory CD8+ T cells sorted from blood. The subset denotes: CD45RO+ cells pooled with CCR7-negative TemRA cells. This CDR3 is CASSPGSYEQYF. The CDR3 DNA is TGTGCCAGCTCACCAGGGTCATACGAGCAGTACTTC.